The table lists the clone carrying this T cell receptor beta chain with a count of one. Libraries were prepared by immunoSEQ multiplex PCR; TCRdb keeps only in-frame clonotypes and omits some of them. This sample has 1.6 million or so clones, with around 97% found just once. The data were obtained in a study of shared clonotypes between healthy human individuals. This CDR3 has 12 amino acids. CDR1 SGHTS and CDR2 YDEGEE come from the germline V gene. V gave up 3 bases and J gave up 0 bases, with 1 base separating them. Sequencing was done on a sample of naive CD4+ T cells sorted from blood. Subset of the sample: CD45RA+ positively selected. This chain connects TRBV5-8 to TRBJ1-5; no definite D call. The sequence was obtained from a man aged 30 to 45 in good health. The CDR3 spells CASSYSNQPQHF. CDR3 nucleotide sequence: TGTGCCAGCAGCTATAGCAATCAGCCCCAGCATTTT.